One sample yielded the 24 T cell receptor beta chains listed below, sequenced in a study of siplizumab effects on memory and regulatory T cells. Profiled with immunoSEQ multiplex PCR; TCRdb holds only in-frame clones, not every one. This sample has around 87,000 clones, with approximately 90% found just once. Material: CD4+ T cells sorted from blood. These receptor sequences come from a human donor in good health.

This chain links TRBV7-3 with TRBJ1-2, with D maybe TRBD1 (5 bases). Trimming removed 5 bases from V and 4 bases from J, with 14 bases in between. CDR1 SGHTA and CDR2 FQGTGA come from the germline V gene. The CDR3 has 14 residues. In DNA form, the CDR3 reads TGTGCCAGCAGCGCGGGACTAGGGTCCTATGGCTACACCTTC. It codes for CASSAGLGSYGYTF.

The chain recombines TRBV9 with TRBJ2-7, with 8 bases aligning to TRBD1. The V gene end was trimmed by 0 bases and the J gene end by 3 bases; junction bases not matched to a gene: 8. Germline-derived CDR1 and CDR2 are SGDLS and YYNGEE. The CDR3 has 16 residues. The CDR3 coding sequence is TGTGCCAGCAGCGTAGGAGGTCAGGGGGCGTACTACGAGCAGTACTTC. Translated: CASSVGGQGAYYEQYF.

The chain joins TRBV4-1 to TRBJ2-1; D is possibly TRBD2 (6 bases). Germline CDR1 and CDR2: MGHRA and YSYEKL. V was trimmed by 0 bases and J by 3 bases, leaving 9 bases between them. This CDR3 has 15 residues. CDR3 sequence reads: CASSQDGTLYNEQFF. Here the CDR3 DNA reads TGCGCCAGCAGCCAAGACGGGACTCTCTACAATGAGCAGTTCTTC.

The chain couples TRBV20-1 to TRBJ2-1; D is unresolved. The CDR3 sequence is 11 residues long. Germline-derived CDR1 and CDR2 are DFQATT and SNEGSKA (reference sequence). Trimming removed 0 bases at V and 3 bases at J, with 0 bases between. CDR3 sequence reads: CSARDYNEQFF. The CDR3 DNA sequence: TGCAGTGCTAGAGACTACAATGAGCAGTTCTTC.

The genes are TRBV28 and TRBJ2-2; 10 nucleotides match TRBD2. V was pared by 7 bases and J by 5 bases, with 4 bases of the junction left unmatched. Per the germline V gene, CDR1 is MDHEN and CDR2 is SYDVKM. CDR3 length: 14 amino acids. The CDR3 here is CASTATSGTGELFF. The CDR3 DNA follows: TGTGCCAGCACCGCGACTAGCGGGACCGGGGAGCTGTTTTTT.

The chain links TRBV9 to TRBJ1-4; a weak D match, TRBD1 (6 bases). CDR1 is SGDLS, CDR2 YYNGEE, per germline. V was cut by 0 bases and J by 7 bases, with 13 bases left in between. The CDR3 runs to 15 residues. The DNA for the CDR3 is TGTGCCAGCAGCGTAGCGGAGGGAGGGGGTGAAAAACTGTTTTTT. This translates into CASSVAEGGGEKLFF. Combining the CDR3 with reference TRBV9 and TRBJ1-4 gives the whole variable domain DSGVTQTPKHLITATGQRVTLRCSPRSGDLSVYWYQQSLDQGLQFLIQYYNGEERAKGNILERFSAQQFPDLHSELNLSSLELGDSALYFCASSVAEGGGEKLFFGSGTQLSVL.

The CDR3 sequence is CASSTPPQWGQDSGNTIYF. CDR3 sequence (DNA): TGTGCCAGCAGTACCCCGCCCCAATGGGGACAGGACTCTGGAAACACCATATATTTT. This sequence joins TRBV28 and TRBJ1-3, with 8 bases lining up with TRBD1. Germline V CDR1 and CDR2: MDHEN, SYDVKM. Trimming took 5 bases from V and 0 from J; bases not matched to a gene: 15. The CDR3 is 19 amino acids.

The genes are TRBV4-3 and TRBJ2-2; the match to TRBD2 covers 8 bases. This CDR3 spans 16 amino acids. With 4 bases clipped from V and 5 bases from J, the junction kept 9 bases outside the gene matches. Germline lookup yields CDR1 LGHNA and CDR2 YSLEER. CDR3 amino acids: CASSLPGLVITGELFF. DNA of the CDR3: TGCGCCAGCAGCCTCCCGGGACTAGTCATAACCGGGGAGCTGTTTTTT.

This chain joins TRBV28 and TRBJ2-5; D perhaps matches TRBD2 (5 bases). The length of the CDR3 is 16 residues. Per the germline V gene, CDR1 is MDHEN and CDR2 is SYDVKM. Trimming removed 1 base at V and 1 base at J, with 13 bases between. The CDR3 here is CASSLSEGHRQETQYF. Written as DNA, the CDR3 is TGTGCCAGCAGTTTATCCGAGGGTCACCGCCAAGAGACCCAGTACTTC. Variable domain in full (rest from reference TRBV28 and TRBJ2-5): DVKVTQSSRYLVKRTGEKVFLECVQDMDHENMFWYRQDPGLGLRLIYFSYDVKMKEKGDIPEGYSVSREKKERFSLILESASTNQTSMYLCASSLSEGHRQETQYFGPGTRLLVL.

The V gene is TRBV4-2, the J gene TRBJ1-3; 9 positions match TRBD1. J gave up 1 base and V 4 bases, and 11 bases lay outside the gene matches. The CDR3 extends over 18 amino acids. Germline V gene data show CDR1 as LGHNA and CDR2 as YNFKEQ. CDR3 in amino acids: CASSPHRGRKFSGNTIYF. The CDR3 coding sequence is TGTGCCAGCAGCCCACACAGGGGGCGTAAATTTTCTGGAAACACCATATATTTT.

V gene TRBV9 combines with J gene TRBJ2-3; D gene uncertain. The V end lost 0 bases, the J end lost 3 bases, and 11 bases lay between the germline ends. Germline V lookup: CDR1 SGDLS, CDR2 YYNGEE. The CDR3 has 15 residues. CDR3 DNA: TGTGCCAGCAGCGTAGCGGCCTTTGTGACAGATACGCAGTATTTT. Protein sequence: CASSVAAFVTDTQYF.

The chain is built from TRBV6-5 and TRBJ2-1, with 8 bases fitting TRBD1. Germline assignment: CDR1 MNHEY and CDR2 SVGAGI. This CDR3 is built from 14 residues. J was trimmed by 9 bases and V by 4 bases; bases with no gene match: 8. CDR3: CASSLNRGSGEQFF. CDR3 nucleotides: TGTGCCAGCAGTTTGAACAGGGGGAGCGGTGAGCAGTTCTTC.

The genes are TRBV6-5 and TRBJ2-7, with no clear D. V lost 7 bases and J lost 6, with 13 bases in between. This CDR3 spans 12 amino acids. Germline V CDR1 and CDR2: MNHEY, SVGAGI. Here the CDR3 reads CASTTYRGEQYF. CDR3 bases: TGTGCCAGCACCACGTACCGAGGCGAGCAGTACTTC.

V is TRBV2 and J is TRBJ2-3; D is possibly TRBD2 (6 bases). The germline V gene has CDR1 SNHLY and CDR2 FYNNEI. The CDR3 contains 13 residues. The ends were cut back, 6 bases at V and 1 base at J, with 8 bases in the middle. The CDR3 loop is CASSGRRTDTQYF. The DNA for the CDR3 is TGTGCCAGCAGCGGGAGACGCACAGATACGCAGTATTTT.

The rearrangement uses TRBV7-2 and TRBJ2-3; no reliable D call. The CDR3 is made up of 13 amino acids. Trimming shortened V by 2 bases and J by 6 bases, and 9 bases separated the two germline ends. Germline lookup yields CDR1 SGHTA and CDR2 FQGNSA. CDR3: CASSLSLADTQYF. The CDR3 DNA reads TGTGCCAGCAGCTTATCACTTGCGGATACGCAGTATTTT.

The chain joins TRBV7-8 to TRBJ1-3, with no clear D. The CDR3 extends over 13 amino acids. The V and J ends lost 4 bases and 1 base respectively, with 5 bases between them. The germline V gene has CDR1 SGHVS and CDR2 FQNEAQ. CDR3 coding DNA: TGTGCCAGCAGCTCTCAATCTGGAAACACCATATATTTT. Protein: CASSSQSGNTIYF.

The rearrangement uses TRBV6-6 and TRBJ1-5; weak D call: TRBD1 (5 bases). Between the trimmed V and J ends, which lost 6 bases and 8 bases, there was a span of 17 bases. From germline, CDR1 is MNHNY and CDR2 SVGAGI (reference sequence). This CDR3 region has 14 residues. The CDR3 spells CASSLDTSWEPQHF. The CDR3 nucleotides are TGTGCCAGCAGCTTGGACACCTCTTGGGAGCCCCAGCATTTT.

The rearrangement joins TRBV7-8 to TRBJ1-5; D is ambiguous. The CDR3 is 13 amino acids. Trimming pared 3 bases from V and 5 bases from J, leaving 8 bases between. Looked up from germline, CDR1 is SGHVS and CDR2 is FQNEAQ. The DNA for the CDR3 is TGTGCCAGCAGCTTTAGGGAGGATCAGCCCCAGCATTTT. As protein: CASSFREDQPQHF.

A single count supports this clone. DNA of the CDR3: TGTGCCAGCAGCTTGGTGAGCGGAGGCCCAGAGACCCAGTACTTC. Amino acids: CASSLVSGGPETQYF. V usage is TRBV7-9 and J usage is TRBJ2-5; possibly TRBD2 for D (5 bases). V lost 3 bases and J lost 4, with 15 bases in between. CDR1 SEHNR and CDR2 FQNEAQ come from the germline V gene (reference sequence). The CDR3 consists of 15 residues.

This sequence joins TRBV2 and TRBJ2-5, with TRBD2 as a possible D gene (6 bases). Germline CDR1 and CDR2: SNHLY and FYNNEI. The length of the CDR3 is 14 residues. Trimming took off 3 bases at V and 1 base at J, with 9 bases between the two ends. The DNA of the CDR3 is TGTGCCAGCAGTGAGGCGGGGATCCAAGAGACCCAGTACTTC. Protein sequence: CASSEAGIQETQYF.

V and J are TRBV5-1 and TRBJ1-1; the D gene is possibly TRBD1 (5 bases). The CDR3 is 15 amino acids. Germline CDR1 reads SGHRS; CDR2 reads YFSETQ. Trimming left V 2 bases short and J 1 base short, with 12 bases between. The CDR3: CASSFLAGSNTEAFF. The DNA of the CDR3 is TGCGCCAGCAGCTTTCTGGCAGGGTCGAACACTGAAGCTTTCTTT.

The chain uses TRBV6-5 and TRBJ1-2; weak D call: TRBD1 (5 bases). The V end lost 10 bases, the J end lost 2 bases, and 14 bases lay between the germline ends. The CDR3 is made up of 13 amino acids. Per germline, CDR1 MNHEY and CDR2 SVGAGI. Here the CDR3 DNA reads TGTGCCACCAAACAGGAGTACAACTATGGCTACACCTTC. It translates to CATKQEYNYGYTF.

The chain is built from TRBV6-6 and TRBJ1-4, with D maybe TRBD1 (6 bases). CDR1 and CDR2 (germline): MNHNY, SVGAGI (reference sequence). V was cut by 5 bases and J by 2 bases, with 9 bases left in between. There are 14 residues in the CDR3. This CDR3 is CASSQRGTNEKLFF. CDR3 sequence (DNA): TGTGCCAGCAGTCAGAGGGGGACTAATGAAAAACTGTTTTTT.

The chain has TRBV21-1 and TRBJ2-7; TRBD1, the table's D call, was not compared with the DNA. TRBV21-1 is labeled a pseudogene. The CDR3 runs 14 residues. The CDR3 DNA reads TGTGCCACTCCTCTCAGGGTGACATTCTACGAGCAGTACTTC. As protein: CATPLRVTFYEQYF.